The 18 T cell receptor beta chains listed next were all sequenced from one sample in a study of Ad26.COV2.S vaccination and SARS-CoV-2 variants. Measured with immunoSEQ multiplex PCR; TCRdb has only the in-frame clones, and not every one. The table has about 350,000 clones, about 91% seen once. The sample in question was peripheral blood, obtained after recovery from COVID-19. The receptors stem from a human donor who had recovered from COVID-19.

The genes are TRBV6-5 and TRBJ2-5, with D unresolved. Trimming pared 6 bases from V and 5 bases from J, leaving 10 bases between. The CDR3 sequence is 12 residues long. Germline values: CDR1 MNHEY, CDR2 SVGAGI. This CDR3 is CASRIRVETQYF. The CDR3, as DNA: TGTGCCAGCAGGATTAGAGTTGAGACCCAGTACTTC.

The genes are TRBV6-5 and TRBJ2-1, with 7 nucleotides matching TRBD2. V was pared by 0 bases and J by 4 bases, with 3 bases of the junction left unmatched. The length of the CDR3 is 15 residues. From germline, CDR1 is MNHEY and CDR2 SVGAGI. The CDR3 loop reads CASSYSTSSYNEQFF. In DNA, the CDR3 is TGTGCCAGCAGTTACTCGACTAGCTCGTACAATGAGCAGTTCTTC.

J is TRBJ1-1 and V is TRBV2; D gene unclear. This CDR3 is 14 amino acids long. CDR1 SNHLY and CDR2 FYNNEI come from the germline V gene. V dropped 1 base and J dropped 0 bases, with 6 bases sitting between them. CDR3 loop: CASSEGQMNTEAFF. The CDR3 bases are TGTGCCAGCAGTGAAGGGCAGATGAACACTGAAGCTTTCTTT.

The V call is TRBV5-5, the J call TRBJ1-1; 8 nucleotides line up with TRBD1. From germline, CDR1 is SGHKS and CDR2 YYEKEE (reference sequence). Trimming at V came to 3 bases and at J to 3 bases, leaving 7 bases not matched to a gene. This CDR3 comprises 15 residues. CDR3 sequence reads: CASSSSTGAYTEAFF. CDR3 bases: TGTGCCAGCAGCTCCTCGACAGGGGCTTACACTGAAGCTTTCTTT.

The J gene is TRBJ1-2, the V gene TRBV19; D not resolved. CDR3 length equals 15 residues. CDR1 and CDR2 from the germline V gene are LNHDA and SQIVND (reference sequence). Trimming stripped 0 bases from V and 2 bases from J, with 10 bases between. The CDR3, as DNA: TGTGCCAGTAGTATAGATCTGTCAGCCAACTATGGCTACACCTTC. Protein product: CASSIDLSANYGYTF. The full variable domain, rest sourced from reference TRBV19 and TRBJ1-2, is DGGITQSPKYLFRKEGQNVTLSCEQNLNHDAMYWYRQDPGQGLRLIYYSQIVNDFQKGDIAEGYSVSREKKESFPLTVTSAQKNPTAFYLCASSIDLSANYGYTFGSGTRLTVV.

The chain combines TRBV12-5 with TRBJ2-5, with unresolved D. Trimming removed 0 bases at V and 7 bases at J, with 24 bases between. Germline-derived CDR1 and CDR2 are LGHNT and FRNRAP. CDR3 length equals 18 residues. Here the CDR3 reads CASGLVNGRLDKKATQYF. The DNA of the CDR3 is TGTGCTAGTGGTTTGGTAAATGGCCGCTTAGATAAGAAAGCGACCCAGTACTTC.

The rearrangement joins TRBV15 to TRBJ1-5; D is uncertain. Germline V gene lookup returns CDR1 LNHNV and CDR2 YYDKDF (reference sequence). CDR3 length: 12 residues. Trimming pared 1 base from V and 5 bases from J, leaving 3 bases between. CDR3 sequence reads: CATSRGDQPQHF. CDR3 nucleotide sequence: TGTGCCACCAGCAGAGGAGATCAGCCCCAGCATTTT.

The chain has TRBV4-1 and TRBJ1-1; possibly TRBD1 for D (5 bases). The CDR3 runs 14 residues. Between the trimmed V and J ends, which lost 5 bases and 4 bases, there was a span of 14 bases. Germline CDR1 reads MGHRA; CDR2 reads YSYEKL. Written as DNA, the CDR3 is TGCGCCAGCAGCATCGGGAAGGGACGCACTGAAGCTTTCTTT. Translated, it gives CASSIGKGRTEAFF.

CDR3 in amino acids: CASRRLADTGELFF. CDR3 nucleotides: TGTGCCAGCAGGAGACTAGCGGACACCGGGGAGCTGTTTTTT. The chain joins TRBV5-6 to TRBJ2-2, with 9 bases matching TRBD2. The V gene end was trimmed by 5 bases and the J gene end by 3 bases; junction bases not matched to a gene: 2. The CDR3 spans 14 residues. Germline V lookup: CDR1 SGHDT, CDR2 YYEEEE.

The chain carries TRBV5-6 and TRBJ2-3; D is possibly TRBD2 (5 bases). CDR1 is SGHDT, CDR2 YYEEEE, per germline. The CDR3 consists of 14 residues. V was pared by 5 bases and J by 4 bases, with 14 bases between. DNA for the CDR3: TGTGCCAGCAGGGCAGTTCCGGAGGCAGATACGCAGTATTTT. Protein product: CASRAVPEADTQYF.

V gene TRBV4-1 combines with J gene TRBJ2-3, with 11 positions matching TRBD2. The CDR3 runs 15 residues. Germline loops: CDR1 MGHRA, CDR2 YSYEKL. Trimming took 4 bases from V and 1 from J; bases not matched to a gene: 1. CDR3 loop: CASSLLAGGTDTQYF. Here the CDR3 DNA reads TGCGCCAGCAGCCTACTAGCGGGGGGCACAGATACGCAGTATTTT.

The chain carries TRBV25-1 and TRBJ1-5; D unclear. V lost 6 bases and J lost 0, with 6 bases in between. The CDR3 extends over 13 amino acids. Germline CDR1 is MGHDK and CDR2 is SYGVNS. The CDR3 loop reads CASRQNSNQPQHF. CDR3 DNA sequence: TGTGCCAGCAGACAGAATAGCAATCAGCCCCAGCATTTT. Complete variable domain (other parts from reference TRBV25-1 and TRBJ1-5): EADIYQTPRYLVIGTGKKITLECSQTMGHDKMYWYQQDPGMELHLIHYSYGVNSTEKGDLSSESTVSRIRTEHFPLTLESARPSHTSQYLCASRQNSNQPQHFGDGTRLSIL.

V gene TRBV9 combines with J gene TRBJ2-7; 9 bases match TRBD2. Looked up from germline, CDR1 is SGDLS and CDR2 is YYNGEE. This CDR3 has 16 amino acids. The ends lost 0 bases at V and 7 bases at J; junction bases unmatched: 11. This chain's CDR3 is CASSVGHSGGRREQYF. The CDR3 DNA follows: TGTGCCAGCAGCGTAGGTCATAGCGGGGGCCGGAGGGAGCAGTACTTC.

This chain connects TRBV5-1 to TRBJ2-3, with D possibly matching TRBD1 (6 bases). The CDR3 is 16 amino acids. Between the trimmed V and J ends, which lost 0 bases and 1 base, there was a span of 12 bases. Germline values: CDR1 SGHRS, CDR2 YFSETQ. This chain's CDR3 is CASSLDATGGTDTQYF. The CDR3 nucleotides read TGCGCCAGCAGCTTGGACGCGACAGGAGGCACAGATACGCAGTATTTT.

The CDR3 bases are TGTGCCAGCAGCGTGGGCTGGACTGAAGCTTTCTTT. Protein: CASSVGWTEAFF. V gene TRBV5-6 combines with J gene TRBJ1-1; D call uncertain. The length of the CDR3 is 12 residues. The V end was cut by 4 bases, the J end by 5 bases, with 9 bases between. From germline, CDR1 is SGHDT and CDR2 YYEEEE.

This rearrangement joins TRBV29-1 to TRBJ2-2, with a possible D match to TRBD1 (5 bases). Trimming took off 5 bases at V and 2 bases at J, with 9 bases between the two ends. CDR1 is SQVTM and CDR2 is ANQGSEA in the germline V gene. There are 13 residues in the CDR3. CDR3 amino acids: CSVRGQNTGELFF. Written as DNA, the CDR3 is TGCAGCGTTCGTGGACAAAACACCGGGGAGCTGTTTTTT.

J is TRBJ1-1 and V is TRBV6-5; 7 bases agree with TRBD1. Germline CDR1 is MNHEY and CDR2 is SVGAGI. The J segment lost 4 bases and the V segment lost 7 bases, leaving 9 bases of the junction unmatched. This CDR3 spans 14 amino acids. The CDR3 here is CASTPPTGSTEAFF. CDR3 nucleotides: TGTGCCAGCACCCCCCCGACAGGGAGCACTGAAGCTTTCTTT.

The genes are TRBV9 and TRBJ2-2; a weak D match, TRBD1 (7 bases). CDR3 length: 15 amino acids. The germline V gene encodes CDR1 SGDLS and CDR2 YYNGEE. The V end lost 3 bases, the J end lost 1 base, and 10 bases lay between the germline ends. Written as DNA, the CDR3 is TGTGCCAGCAGCGGACAGGGAGGGAACACCGGGGAGCTGTTTTTT. The encoded protein is CASSGQGGNTGELFF.